This T cell receptor (beta chain) was captured in a study of cytomegalovirus exposure and HLA in healthy donors. As concerns this clone: Its antigen is not identified.

Findings of the study overall: TCR sequences were mostly rare, though some public TCRs occurred in many donors. Productive status was seen about 90% or about 30% of the time for most TCR beta V segments in an earlier analysis. The authors enumerated some 160 TCR beta chains as linked to cytomegalovirus.

CDR1 is SGHTA, CDR2 FQGNSA, per germline. Trimming removed 2 bases from V and 7 bases from J, with 14 bases in between. The CDR3 runs to 15 residues. Vbeta (60) and Jbeta (13) primers were used in the PCR. Original methodology: A later analysis counted approximately 80 million unique TCR beta chains, 10 million to 12 million shared. TCRdb's table, derived via immunoSEQ multiplex PCR, lists solely in-frame clones and lacks some. For V, J and clone size, that table is used; D and trimming come from the DNA. The sample comprises some 160,000 clones, 70% to 80% of which are singletons, and 1.1% to 1.5% rests with the top ten.

The rearrangement links TRBV7-2 to TRBJ2-2, with D tentatively TRBD2 (5 bases). The clonotype was recovered from a male donor in good health and CMV-seronegative. Sequenced input: PBMCs. CDR3 loop: CASSLSSARSGELFF. The CDR3 nucleotides are TGTGCCAGCAGCTTAAGTAGCGCCAGAAGCGGGGAGCTGTTTTTT.